This TCR beta chain was recorded in a study of T cell changes during pregnancy in multiple sclerosis. Using immunoSEQ multiplex PCR, the repertoire was profiled, and TCRdb retains in-frame clones only, with some absent. The repertoire holds 38,000 or so clones, with approximately 92% as singletons. CDR1 is LNHDA, CDR2 SQIVND, per germline (reference sequence). CDR3 size: 15 residues. Between the trimmed V and J ends, which lost 6 bases and 6 bases, there was a span of 20 bases. The receptor was isolated from a female donor with multiple sclerosis, enrolled in a pregnancy study. The sample in question was CD8+ T cells from peripheral blood mononuclear cells, obtained in the first trimester of pregnancy. The chain employs TRBV19 and TRBJ1-2; D call uncertain. The CDR3 DNA sequence: TGTGCCAGTAGGCCCTGGAGGGCCAGCTCTGATGGCTACACCTTC. Its translation is CASRPWRASSDGYTF.